The 5 T cell receptor beta chains below come from one sample, sequenced in a study of PD-L1 blockade in urothelial cancer. Sequencing was performed with immunoSEQ multiplex PCR; in TCRdb, only in-frame clones are kept and a portion is missing. The sample has some 60,000 clones; 86% are singletons. This specimen was PBMCs, taken around atezolizumab (anti-PD-L1) treatment. These receptors all come from a man aged 50-60 years with urothelial cancer.

The chain has TRBV6-5 and TRBJ1-6; D is perhaps TRBD1 (6 bases). There are 15 residues in the CDR3. Per the germline V gene, CDR1 is MNHEY and CDR2 is SVGAGI. Trimming stripped 2 bases from V and 5 bases from J, with 10 bases between. CDR3 sequence: CASSYTTGNNSPLHF. Written as DNA, the CDR3 is TGTGCCAGCAGTTACACCACAGGGAATAATTCACCCCTCCACTTT.

The genes are TRBV7-8 and TRBJ1-2, with a tentative D call TRBD1 (5 bases). V gave up 5 bases and J gave up 7 bases, with 17 bases separating them. Germline assignment: CDR1 SGHVS and CDR2 FQNEAQ. CDR3 size: 14 residues. CDR3 protein: CASSPGGVYFGYTF. The CDR3 coding sequence is TGTGCCAGCAGCCCGGGGGGGGTATACTTTGGCTACACCTTC.

The genes are TRBV19 and TRBJ2-2; perhaps TRBD1 as D (5 bases). The germline CDR1 and CDR2 sequences are LNHDA and SQIVND (reference sequence). Trimming removed 4 bases at V and 5 bases at J, with 11 bases between. This CDR3 has 14 amino acids. The DNA for the CDR3 is TGTGCCAGTAGTACCCTGACAGATACCGGGGAGCTGTTTTTT. Translating gives CASSTLTDTGELFF.

This clone was seen only once. V gene TRBV28 combines with J gene TRBJ1-2; D call uncertain. The germline CDR1 and CDR2 sequences are MDHEN and SYDVKM. This CDR3 has 12 amino acids. The V end was cut by 8 bases, the J end by 8 bases, with 15 bases between. For the CDR3, the DNA is TGTGCCAGCCATACCCGTGGCGGCGGCTACACCTTC. Translation: CASHTRGGGYTF.

The V gene is TRBV7-2, the J gene TRBJ2-7, with TRBD2 identical over 13 bases. Losses at the gene ends were 5 bases for V and 6 bases for J; bases not matched to a gene: 4. The CDR3 is 14 amino acids. CDR1 is SGHTA and CDR2 is FQGNSA in the germline V gene. Here the CDR3 reads CASSTGLAGAEQYF. The CDR3, as DNA: TGTGCCAGCAGCACCGGACTAGCGGGAGCCGAGCAGTACTTC.